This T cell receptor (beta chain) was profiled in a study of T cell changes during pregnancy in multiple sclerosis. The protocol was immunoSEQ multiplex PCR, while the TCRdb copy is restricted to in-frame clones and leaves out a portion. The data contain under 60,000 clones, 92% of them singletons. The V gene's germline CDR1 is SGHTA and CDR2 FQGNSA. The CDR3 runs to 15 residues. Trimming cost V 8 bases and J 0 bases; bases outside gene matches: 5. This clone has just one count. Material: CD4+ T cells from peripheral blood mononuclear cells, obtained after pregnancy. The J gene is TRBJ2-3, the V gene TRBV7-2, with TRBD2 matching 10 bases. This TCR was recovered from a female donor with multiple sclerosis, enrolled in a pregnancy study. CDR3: CASGASGGSTDTQYF. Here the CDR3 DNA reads TGTGCCAGCGGAGCTAGCGGGGGAAGCACAGATACGCAGTATTTT.